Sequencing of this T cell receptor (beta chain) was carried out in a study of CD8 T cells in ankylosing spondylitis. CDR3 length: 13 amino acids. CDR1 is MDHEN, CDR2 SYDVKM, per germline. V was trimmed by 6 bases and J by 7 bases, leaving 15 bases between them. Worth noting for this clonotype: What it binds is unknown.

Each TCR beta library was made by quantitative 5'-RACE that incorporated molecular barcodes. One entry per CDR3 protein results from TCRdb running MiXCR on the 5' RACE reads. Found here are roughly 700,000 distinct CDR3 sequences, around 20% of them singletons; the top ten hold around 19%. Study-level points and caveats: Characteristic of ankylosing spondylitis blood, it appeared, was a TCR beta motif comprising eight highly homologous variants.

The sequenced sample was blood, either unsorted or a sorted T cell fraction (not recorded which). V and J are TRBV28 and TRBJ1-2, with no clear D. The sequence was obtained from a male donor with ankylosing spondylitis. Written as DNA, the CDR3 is TGTGCCAGCAGCCCCCTCATATGGAGTGGCTACACCTTC. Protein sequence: CASSPLIWSGYTF.